This T cell receptor beta chain was sequenced for a study of blood T cell repertoires in COVID-19. The wider study: In each case, the material was cDNA or gDNA derived from T cells, B-cell-depleted T cells, or PBMCs.

Authors' analysis steps: Scientists estimated how many nucleated cells there were by amplifying reference gene primers. Clones were sequenced by immunoSEQ multiplex PCR, and TCRdb holds only the in-frame ones, with some missing. V and J calls and clone size are those listed in that table; D and trimming were worked out from the DNA. Among 280,000 or so clones listed, approximately 91% were seen once. This TCR came from a woman between 55 and 75 years old with acute or convalescent COVID-19. Material for sequencing was peripheral blood.

The CDR3 region has the DNA TGTGCCAGCAGCAACGGGGGGTCCACCGGGGAGCTGTTTTTT. This codes for CASSNGGSTGELFF. The chain combines TRBV2 with TRBJ2-2, with TRBD2 identical over 7 bases. This CDR3 has 14 amino acids. Germline CDR1 reads SNHLY; CDR2 reads FYNNEI. V was clipped by 6 bases and J by 4 bases; unmatched bases: 5.